This TCR beta chain stems from a study of T-cell reconstitution after alpha-beta-depleted transplantation in children. The study, taken as a whole, reports: Several hundred graft clones that had expanded were reportedly the source of alpha-beta T cells about two months after transplant. Newly produced T cells mostly provided counts and TCRbeta diversity after one year, as hyperexpanded clones declined.

To note about this clonotype: Its antigen is undetermined.

TCRbeta library preparation incorporated unique molecular identifiers. TCRdb reprocessed the PCR reads via MiXCR and lists one record per CDR3 protein. Among about 980,000 distinct CDR3 sequences, roughly 29% were seen once, and the ten largest hold 25% to 35%. The germline V and J ends were trimmed by 5 bases and 2 bases, with 9 bases remaining between them. The CDR3 is made up of 13 amino acids. CDR1 SGHRS and CDR2 YFSETQ come from the germline V gene. The sample consisted of PBMCs, mostly from graft donor cells, taken 360 days after TCRalphabeta/CD19-depleted stem cell transplant. The chain is built from TRBV5-1 and TRBJ2-3; a possible D gene is TRBD2 (5 bases). This sequence was found in a boy younger than two who had a stem cell transplant for SCID, so the T cells may come from the graft donor. CDR3 amino acids: CASRQTITDTQYF. The CDR3 coding sequence is TGCGCCAGCAGGCAGACTATCACAGATACGCAGTATTTT.